This T cell receptor beta chain is from a study of CD8+CD57+ T cells in acquired aplastic anemia. The TCR beta profiling, which covered VDJ combination and CDR3 sequence, was carried out using genomic DNA as the template. MiXCR, run by TCRdb on the reads, gives a single entry per CDR3 protein. The sample lists about 95,000 distinct CDR3 sequences, roughly two thirds occurring once. Patients sequenced had flow cytometry evidence of CD8+CD57+ cell expansion. CDR1 is SEHNR and CDR2 is FQNEAQ in the germline V gene (reference sequence). V was trimmed by 5 bases and J by 3 bases, leaving 11 bases between them. CDR3 length: 13 residues.

The gene calls are TRBV7-9 and TRBJ2-7; possibly TRBD1 for D (6 bases). The origin of this receptor is a human donor with aplastic anemia. Sequencing was done on a sample of sorted CD4+, CD8+, or CD8+CD57+ T cells (not recorded which) from PBMCs. The CDR3 loop is CASSPQGGYEQYF. The CDR3 DNA reads TGTGCCAGCAGCCCCCAAGGGGGCTACGAGCAGTACTTC. The full variable domain, its missing parts supplied by reference TRBV7-9 and TRBJ2-7, is DTGVSQNPRHKITKRGQNVTFRCDPISEHNRLYWYRQTLGQGPEFLTYFQNEAQLEKSRLLSDRFSAERPKGSFSTLEIQRTEQGDSAMYLCASSPQGGYEQYFGPGTRLTVT.